This TCR beta chain was sequenced for a study of response to subunit inactivated influenza vaccine. Findings and limits, study-wide: Each seasonal influenza vaccination recruits few new T cells, the authors suggested.

Comment on this clonotype: Its antigen is not identified.

The CDR3 is 16 amino acids. After removal of 5 bases from V and 0 bases from J, the junction contained 7 bases not matched to a gene. Germline assignment: CDR1 SEHNR and CDR2 FQNEAQ (reference sequence). From the RT-PCR reads, TCRdb called clonotypes with MiXCR, one entry per CDR3 protein. The sample carries approximately 500,000 distinct CDR3 sequences, approximately 15% recorded once. This rearrangement joins TRBV7-9 to TRBJ2-3; TRBD2 matches 8 bases. Source: PBMCs from blood, taken roughly 12 days after vaccination. The source of this sequence is a man aged 50-59 years who received an inactivated influenza vaccine. The DNA for the CDR3 is TGTGCCAGCAGCCCCGCGAGCGGGGGCAGCACAGATACGCAGTATTTT. This encodes CASSPASGGSTDTQYF.